The clone carrying this TCR beta chain was counted ten times or more. The sample comes from a study of early T cells in non-severe SARS-CoV-2 infection. Study as a whole: The study sequenced bulk RNA from unsorted whole blood, with chains unpaired.

The germline CDR1 and CDR2 sequences are GTSNPN and SVGIG (reference sequence). This CDR3 has 8 residues. Trimming stripped 4 bases from V and 13 bases from J, with 7 bases between. Individual cDNA molecules received unique molecular identifiers during library preparation. TCRdb redid the calling of the 5' RACE reads with MiXCR, one entry per CDR3 protein. The sample records roughly 40,000 distinct CDR3 sequences, 6% to 8.5% being singletons. The chain recombines TRBV30 with TRBJ1-1; no clear D gene. Material for sequencing was whole blood. The TCR comes from an adult who was a healthcare worker with PCR-confirmed SARS-CoV-2 infection or an uninfected control (not recorded which). The CDR3 is CAWTRDFF. The CDR3 nucleotides read TGTGCCTGGACTAGGGATTTCTTT.